This T cell receptor (beta chain) is drawn from a study of beta chain features in type 1 diabetes. About the study: Sorted cells from all samples, numbering 107,917,701, were examined.

This clone has more than one count but fewer than ten. The junction and the germline gene differ at one end; a read error may be behind it. Expressed TCRB transcripts were sequenced after all isolated RNA was converted to cDNA. Sequencing used immunoSEQ multiplex PCR; TCRdb keeps in-frame clones, though not all of them. Here the sample spans approximately 170,000 clones, approximately 9% being singletons. From germline, CDR1 is SGHRS and CDR2 YFSETQ. The CDR3 has 12 amino acids. The sample consisted of central memory CD4+ T cells from blood. The clonotype was recovered from a woman between 18 and 29 years old in good health. V and J are TRBV5-1 and TRBJ2-3; tentatively, D is TRBD2 (5 bases). CDR3 nucleotide sequence: TGCGCCAGCAGGGCTAGCATAGATACGCAGTATTTT. As protein: CASRASIDTQYF.